This T cell receptor beta chain was identified in a study of STAT5B mutations in CD4+ large granular lymphocyte leukemia. The wider study: Among healthy controls, a particular HLA allele went with more CDR3 'QG' motifs.

The CDR3 runs to 16 residues. Germline CDR1 is KGHSH and CDR2 is LQKENI. With 2 bases removed from V and 7 bases from J, the gap between germline ends came to 21 bases. Sequencing was at survey level. TCRdb keeps only in-frame clones here, not all; method: immunoSEQ multiplex PCR. The sample records around 30,000 clones, about three quarters being singletons. The chain has TRBV18 and TRBJ2-7, with a weak D call TRBD2 (6 bases). The sequence derives from a human donor in good health. Sample: CD4+ T cells from blood buffy coats. CDR3 amino acids: CASSPSLGGSDGEQYF. In DNA form, the CDR3 reads TGTGCCAGCTCACCAAGTTTGGGGGGATCGGACGGTGAGCAGTACTTC.